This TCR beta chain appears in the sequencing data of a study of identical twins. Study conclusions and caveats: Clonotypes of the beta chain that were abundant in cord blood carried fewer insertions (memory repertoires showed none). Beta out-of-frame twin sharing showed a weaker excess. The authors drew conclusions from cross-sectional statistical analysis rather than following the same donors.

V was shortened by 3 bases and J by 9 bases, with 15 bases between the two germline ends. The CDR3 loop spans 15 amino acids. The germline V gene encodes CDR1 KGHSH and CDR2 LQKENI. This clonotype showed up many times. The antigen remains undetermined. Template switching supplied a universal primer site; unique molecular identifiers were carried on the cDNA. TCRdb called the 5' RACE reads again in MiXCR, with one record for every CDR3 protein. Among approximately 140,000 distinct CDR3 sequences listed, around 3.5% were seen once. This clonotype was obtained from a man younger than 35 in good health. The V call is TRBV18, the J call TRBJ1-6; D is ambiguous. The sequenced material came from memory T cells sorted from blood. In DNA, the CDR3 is TGTGCCAGCTCACCTGAGACCCTGAAAGGTTCACCCCTCCACTTT. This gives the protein CASSPETLKGSPLHF.